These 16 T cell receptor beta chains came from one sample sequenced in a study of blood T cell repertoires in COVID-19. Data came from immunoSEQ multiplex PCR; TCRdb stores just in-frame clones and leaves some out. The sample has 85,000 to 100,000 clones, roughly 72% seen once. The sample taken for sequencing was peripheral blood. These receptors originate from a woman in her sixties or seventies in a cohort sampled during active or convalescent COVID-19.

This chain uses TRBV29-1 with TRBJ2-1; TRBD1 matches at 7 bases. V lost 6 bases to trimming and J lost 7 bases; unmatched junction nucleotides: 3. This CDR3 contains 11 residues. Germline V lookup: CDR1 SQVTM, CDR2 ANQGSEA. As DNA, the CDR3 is TGCAGCGTCCTCAGGGGGAATGAGCAGTTCTTC. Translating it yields CSVLRGNEQFF.

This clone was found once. CDR3 sequence reads: CASSLVAGAEAFF. As DNA, the CDR3 is TGTGCCAGCAGCTTGGTTGCCGGGGCTGAAGCTTTCTTT. The chain joins TRBV5-4 to TRBJ1-1; no firm D call. The germline CDR1 and CDR2 sequences are SGHNT and YYREEE (reference sequence). Trimming removed 0 bases at V and 6 bases at J, with 9 bases between. This CDR3 has 13 residues. The whole variable domain, filled in from reference TRBV5-4 and TRBJ1-1, reads ETGVTQSPTHLIKTRGQQVTLRCSSQSGHNTVSWYQQALGQGPQFIFQYYREEENGRGNFPPRFSGLQFPNYSSELNVNALELDDSALYLCASSLVAGAEAFFGQGTRLTVV.

The CDR3 DNA reads as TGTGCCAGCAGCCAATCCGTGACAGACACAGATACGCAGTATTTT. Protein sequence: CASSQSVTDTDTQYF. The genes are TRBV16 and TRBJ2-3; the D gene is possibly TRBD1 (5 bases). Trimming left V 0 bases short and J 2 bases short, with 9 bases between. Germline CDR1 KGHSY, CDR2 FQNENV. CDR3 length: 15 residues.

In DNA, the CDR3 is TGTGCCAGCAGCCCTGTAAGAGGGGGGGCGACAGATACGCAGTATTTT. This encodes CASSPVRGGATDTQYF. The chain employs TRBV7-3 and TRBJ2-3, with a weak D call TRBD2 (7 bases). The CDR3 runs 16 residues. Per germline, CDR1 SGHTA and CDR2 FQGTGA. V was cut by 5 bases and J by 3 bases, with 18 bases left in between.

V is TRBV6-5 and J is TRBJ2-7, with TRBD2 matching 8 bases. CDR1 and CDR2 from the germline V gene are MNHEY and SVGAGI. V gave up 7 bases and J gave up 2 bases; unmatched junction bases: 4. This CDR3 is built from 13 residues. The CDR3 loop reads CASTSGGAYEQYF. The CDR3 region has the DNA TGTGCCAGCACCTCGGGGGGGGCCTACGAGCAGTACTTC.

The CDR3 nucleotides read TGTGCCAGCACGGGGGGACTTCAAGAGACCCAGTACTTC. Its protein product is CASTGGLQETQYF. The rearrangement joins TRBV6-6 to TRBJ2-5, with TRBD2 matching 7 bases. Germline CDR1 MNHNY, CDR2 SVGAGI (reference sequence). The CDR3 contains 13 residues. Trimming took 7 bases from V and 2 from J; bases not matched to a gene: 4.

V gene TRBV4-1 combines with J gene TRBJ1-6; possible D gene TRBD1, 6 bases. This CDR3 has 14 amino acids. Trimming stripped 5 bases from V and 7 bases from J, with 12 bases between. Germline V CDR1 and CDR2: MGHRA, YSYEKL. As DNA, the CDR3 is TGCGCCAGCAGCGGACAGACCTTAAATTCACCCCTCCACTTT. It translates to CASSGQTLNSPLHF.

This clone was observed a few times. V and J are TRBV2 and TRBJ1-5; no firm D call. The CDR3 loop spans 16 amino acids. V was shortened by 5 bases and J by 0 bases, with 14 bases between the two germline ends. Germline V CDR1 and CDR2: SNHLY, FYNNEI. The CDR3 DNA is TGTGCCAGCAGTTACGGTGCCGGTTATAGCAATCAGCCCCAGCATTTT. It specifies CASSYGAGYSNQPQHF. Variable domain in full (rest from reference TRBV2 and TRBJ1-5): EPEVTQTPSHQVTQMGQEVILRCVPISNHLYFYWYRQILGQKVEFLVSFYNNEISEKSEIFDDQFSVERPDGSNFTLKIRSTKLEDSAMYFCASSYGAGYSNQPQHFGDGTRLSIL.

For the CDR3, the DNA is TGCGCCAGCAGCTTGGGAACAGGGTCTTACAATGAGCAGTTCTTC. Residues: CASSLGTGSYNEQFF. The chain couples TRBV5-1 to TRBJ2-1; D is possibly TRBD1 (6 bases). From germline, CDR1 is SGHRS and CDR2 YFSETQ. V was pared by 0 bases and J by 4 bases, with 11 bases between. This CDR3 is 15 amino acids long.

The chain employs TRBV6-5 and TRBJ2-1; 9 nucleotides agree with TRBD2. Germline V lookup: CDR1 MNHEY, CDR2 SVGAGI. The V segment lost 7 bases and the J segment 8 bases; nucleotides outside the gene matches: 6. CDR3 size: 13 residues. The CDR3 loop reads CASTRASGDEQFF. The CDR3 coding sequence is TGTGCCAGCACTCGGGCTAGCGGGGATGAGCAGTTCTTC.

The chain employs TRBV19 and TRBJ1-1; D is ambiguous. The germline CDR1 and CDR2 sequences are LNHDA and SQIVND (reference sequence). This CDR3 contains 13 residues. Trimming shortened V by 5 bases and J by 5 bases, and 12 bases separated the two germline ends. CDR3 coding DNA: TGTGCCAGTAGTCATGAGGGTAGGACTGAAGCTTTCTTT. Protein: CASSHEGRTEAFF. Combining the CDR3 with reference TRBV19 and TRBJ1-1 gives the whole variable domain DGGITQSPKYLFRKEGQNVTLSCEQNLNHDAMYWYRQDPGQGLRLIYYSQIVNDFQKGDIAEGYSVSREKKESFPLTVTSAQKNPTAFYLCASSHEGRTEAFFGQGTRLTVV.

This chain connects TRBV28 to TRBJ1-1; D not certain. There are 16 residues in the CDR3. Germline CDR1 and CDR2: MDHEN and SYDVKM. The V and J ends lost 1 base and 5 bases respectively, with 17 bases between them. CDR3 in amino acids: CASSLSGGYVRTEAFF. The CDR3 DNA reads TGTGCCAGCAGTTTATCAGGAGGGTATGTTCGAACTGAAGCTTTCTTT.

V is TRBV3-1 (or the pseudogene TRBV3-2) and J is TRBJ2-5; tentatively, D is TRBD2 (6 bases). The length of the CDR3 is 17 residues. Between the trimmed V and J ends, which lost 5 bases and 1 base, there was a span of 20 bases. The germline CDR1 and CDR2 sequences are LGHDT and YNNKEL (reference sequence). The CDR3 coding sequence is TGTGCCAGCAGCGGCCACTTGGTGGGGGGACTCCAAGAGACCCAGTACTTC. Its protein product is CASSGHLVGGLQETQYF.

The CDR3 protein is CASSYLTGLNGYTF. As DNA, the CDR3 is TGTGCCAGCAGTTACTTGACAGGGTTGAATGGCTACACCTTC. The chain has TRBV6-5 and TRBJ1-2; TRBD1 agrees at 7 bases. V dropped 1 base and J dropped 6; count of bases not matched to a gene: 5. The germline gives CDR1 MNHEY, CDR2 SVGAGI. CDR3 size: 14 residues.

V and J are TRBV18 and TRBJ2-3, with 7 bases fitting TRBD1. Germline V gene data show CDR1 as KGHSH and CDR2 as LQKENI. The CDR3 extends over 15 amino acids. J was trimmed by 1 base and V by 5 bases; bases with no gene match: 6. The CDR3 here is CASSNRQGGTDTQYF. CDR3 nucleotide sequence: TGTGCCAGCTCAAATCGACAGGGTGGCACAGATACGCAGTATTTT. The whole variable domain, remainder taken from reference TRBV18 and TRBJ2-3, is NAGVMQNPRHLVRRRGQEARLRCSPMKGHSHVYWYRQLPEEGLKFMVYLQKENIIDESGMPKERFSAEFPKEGPSILRIQQVVRGDSAAYFCASSNRQGGTDTQYFGPGTRLTVL.

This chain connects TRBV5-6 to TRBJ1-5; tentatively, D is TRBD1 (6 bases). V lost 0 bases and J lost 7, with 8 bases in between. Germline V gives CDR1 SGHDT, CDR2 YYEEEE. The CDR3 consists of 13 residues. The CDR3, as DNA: TGTGCCAGCAGCTTGGGGGGGCGACAGCCCCAGCATTTT. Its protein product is CASSLGGRQPQHF.